This is a list of T cell receptor beta chains from one sample in a study of blood T cell repertoires in COVID-19. The table came from immunoSEQ multiplex PCR; TCRdb's copy has only in-frame clones and leaves some out. The top ten hold under 0.7% of the sample, which has about 440,000 clones, around 90% seen once. Sequencing was carried out using PBMCs or T cells enriched from blood (not recorded which). All receptors derive from a young man who had recovered from COVID-19. Each CDR3 is given with its conserved first and last residue. The order of the fields is CDR3 DNA, CDR3 protein, D gene, clone size, V gene, J gene, CDR3 length. The D gene is left open where the match is weak. Size is omitted from some rows. Given values are once, few, many or a class for expanded clones.

cdr3_nt: TGCGCCAGCAGCCAATTCCTGGACACGGTATTGAACACTGAAGCTTTCTTT; cdr3_aa: CASSQFLDTVLNTEAFF; d_call: .; clone_size: .; v_call: TRBV4-1; j_call: TRBJ1-1; cdr3_length: 17
cdr3_nt: TGTGCCAGTAGTATAGGGGTTACAGGGGCTGGCTACACCTTC; cdr3_aa: CASSIGVTGAGYTF; d_call: TRBD1; clone_size: .; v_call: TRBV19; j_call: TRBJ1-2; cdr3_length: 14
cdr3_nt: TGTGCCAGCAGCCAGACTAGCGGAACCGGGGAGCTGTTTTTT; cdr3_aa: CASSQTSGTGELFF; d_call: TRBD2; clone_size: .; v_call: TRBV4-2; j_call: TRBJ2-2; cdr3_length: 14
cdr3_nt: TGTGCCACCAGTGATATAGAGCGGGGCCCCTACAATGAGCAGTTCTTC; cdr3_aa: CATSDIERGPYNEQFF; d_call: TRBD2; clone_size: .; v_call: TRBV24-1; j_call: TRBJ2-1; cdr3_length: 16
cdr3_nt: TGCGCCAGCAGCTCAAGACTAGCGGTTGCGACTGAGCAGTTCTTC; cdr3_aa: CASSSRLAVATEQFF; d_call: TRBD2; clone_size: .; v_call: TRBV5-1; j_call: TRBJ2-1; cdr3_length: 15
cdr3_nt: TGTGCCAGCAGCCAAGTTTCAGGGGCGAAACAAGAGACCCAGTACTTC; cdr3_aa: CASSQVSGAKQETQYF; d_call: .; clone_size: .; v_call: TRBV3-1/TRBV3-2; j_call: TRBJ2-5; cdr3_length: 16
cdr3_nt: TGTGCCAGCAGCTTGCTAGCGAACTCCTACGAGCAGTACTTC; cdr3_aa: CASSLLANSYEQYF; d_call: .; clone_size: .; v_call: TRBV7-3; j_call: TRBJ2-7; cdr3_length: 14
cdr3_nt: TGTGCCAGTAGTCGGGGACAGGGGGCGTCTGAAAAACTGTTTTTT; cdr3_aa: CASSRGQGASEKLFF; d_call: TRBD1; clone_size: .; v_call: TRBV19; j_call: TRBJ1-4; cdr3_length: 15
cdr3_nt: TGTGCCAGCAGCCAAGGGACAGGGGGCGGCTACACCTTC; cdr3_aa: CASSQGTGGGYTF; d_call: TRBD1; clone_size: few; v_call: TRBV3-1/TRBV3-2; j_call: TRBJ1-2; cdr3_length: 13
cdr3_nt: TGTGCCAGCAGCTCAGGACAGGGGGCGCTTTCGGGAGCTTTCTTT; cdr3_aa: CASSSGQGALSGAFF; d_call: TRBD1; clone_size: .; v_call: TRBV7-2; j_call: TRBJ1-1; cdr3_length: 15
cdr3_nt: TGTGCCACCAGGGCTGGCAATCAGCCCCAGCATTTT; cdr3_aa: CATRAGNQPQHF; d_call: .; clone_size: .; v_call: TRBV27; j_call: TRBJ1-5; cdr3_length: 12
cdr3_nt: TGTGCCAGCAGTCCTCTCCTACCGACAGGGGCGAACACTGAAGCTTTCTTT; cdr3_aa: CASSPLLPTGANTEAFF; d_call: TRBD1; clone_size: .; v_call: TRBV27; j_call: TRBJ1-1; cdr3_length: 17